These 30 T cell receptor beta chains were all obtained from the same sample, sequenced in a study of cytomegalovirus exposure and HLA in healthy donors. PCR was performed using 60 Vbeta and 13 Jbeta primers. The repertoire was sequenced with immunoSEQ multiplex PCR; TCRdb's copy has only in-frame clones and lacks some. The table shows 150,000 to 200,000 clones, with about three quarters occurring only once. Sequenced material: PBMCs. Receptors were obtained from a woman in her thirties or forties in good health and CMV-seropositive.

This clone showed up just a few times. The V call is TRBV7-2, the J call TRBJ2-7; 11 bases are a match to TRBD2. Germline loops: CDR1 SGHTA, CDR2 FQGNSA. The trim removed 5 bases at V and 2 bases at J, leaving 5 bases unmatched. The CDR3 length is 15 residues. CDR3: CASSVLSGRAYEQYF. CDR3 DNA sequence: TGTGCCAGCAGCGTCCTTAGCGGGAGGGCCTACGAGCAGTACTTC.

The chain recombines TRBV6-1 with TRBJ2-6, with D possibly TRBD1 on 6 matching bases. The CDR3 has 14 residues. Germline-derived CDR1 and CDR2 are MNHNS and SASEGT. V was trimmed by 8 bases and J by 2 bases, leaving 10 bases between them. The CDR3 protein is CASEGVTGANVLTF. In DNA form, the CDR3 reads TGTGCCAGCGAGGGGGTTACTGGGGCCAACGTCCTGACTTTC.

CDR3 nucleotide sequence: TGTGCCACCAGCAGAGATCTAGCGGGAGCGGGTGAGCAGTTCTTC. Amino acid sequence: CATSRDLAGAGEQFF. This chain joins TRBV15 and TRBJ2-1; 10 bases fit TRBD2. The germline CDR1 and CDR2 sequences are LNHNV and YYDKDF (reference sequence). The CDR3 loop spans 15 amino acids. V was pared by 0 bases and J by 9 bases, with 5 bases of the junction left unmatched.

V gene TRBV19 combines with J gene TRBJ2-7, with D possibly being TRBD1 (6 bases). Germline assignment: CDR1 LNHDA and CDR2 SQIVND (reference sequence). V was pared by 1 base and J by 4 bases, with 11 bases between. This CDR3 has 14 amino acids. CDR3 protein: CASSIASGAYEQYF. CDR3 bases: TGTGCCAGTAGTATAGCGTCAGGGGCGTACGAGCAGTACTTC.

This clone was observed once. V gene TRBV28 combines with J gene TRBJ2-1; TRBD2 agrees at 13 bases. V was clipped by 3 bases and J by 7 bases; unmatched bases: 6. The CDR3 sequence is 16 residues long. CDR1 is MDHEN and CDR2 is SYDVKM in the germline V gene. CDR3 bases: TGTGCCAGCAGTTTGCTCGGGACTAGCGGGATTAATGAGCAGTTCTTC. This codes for CASSLLGTSGINEQFF.

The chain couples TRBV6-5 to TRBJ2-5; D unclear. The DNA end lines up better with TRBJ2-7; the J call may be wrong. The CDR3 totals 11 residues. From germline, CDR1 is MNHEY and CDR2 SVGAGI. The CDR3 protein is CASSYRYEQYF. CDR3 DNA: TGTGCCAGCAGTTACAGATACGAGCAGTACTTC.

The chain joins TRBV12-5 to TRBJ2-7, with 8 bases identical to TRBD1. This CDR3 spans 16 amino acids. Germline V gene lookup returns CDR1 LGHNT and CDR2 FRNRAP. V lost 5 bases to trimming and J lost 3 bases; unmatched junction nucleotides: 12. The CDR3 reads CASGPLGTGVFYEQYF. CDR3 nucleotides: TGTGCTAGTGGTCCGCTGGGGACAGGCGTGTTCTACGAGCAGTACTTC. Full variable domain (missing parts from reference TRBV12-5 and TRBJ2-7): DARVTQTPRHKVTEMGQEVTMRCQPILGHNTVFWYRQTMMQGLELLAYFRNRAPLDDSGMPKDRFSAEMPDATLATLKIQPSEPRDSAVYFCASGPLGTGVFYEQYFGPGTRLTVT.

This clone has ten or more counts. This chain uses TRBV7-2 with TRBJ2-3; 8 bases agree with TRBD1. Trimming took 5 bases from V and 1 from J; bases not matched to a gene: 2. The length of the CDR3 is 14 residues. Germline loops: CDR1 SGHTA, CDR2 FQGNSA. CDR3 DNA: TGTGCCAGCAGCCCAGGGGGCGGCACAGATACGCAGTATTTT. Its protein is CASSPGGGTDTQYF.

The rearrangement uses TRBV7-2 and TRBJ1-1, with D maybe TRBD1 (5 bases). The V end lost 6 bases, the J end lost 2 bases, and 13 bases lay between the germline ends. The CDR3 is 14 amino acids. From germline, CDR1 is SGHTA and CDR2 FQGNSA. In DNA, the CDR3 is TGTGCCAGCAGGTTCAGCGGGACTAACACTGAAGCTTTCTTT. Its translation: CASRFSGTNTEAFF.

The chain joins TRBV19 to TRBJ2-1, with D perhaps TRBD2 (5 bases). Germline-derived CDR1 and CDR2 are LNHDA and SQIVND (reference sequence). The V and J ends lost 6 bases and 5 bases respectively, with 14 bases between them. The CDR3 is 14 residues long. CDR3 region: CASSPGKWNNEQFF. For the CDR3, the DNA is TGTGCCAGTAGCCCCGGGAAGTGGAACAATGAGCAGTTCTTC.

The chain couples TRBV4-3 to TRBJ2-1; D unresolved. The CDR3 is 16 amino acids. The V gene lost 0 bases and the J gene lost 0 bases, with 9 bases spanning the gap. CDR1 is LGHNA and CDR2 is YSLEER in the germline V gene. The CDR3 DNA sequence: TGCGCCAGCAGCCAAGAGTGGCGGAGCTCCTACAATGAGCAGTTCTTC. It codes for CASSQEWRSSYNEQFF.

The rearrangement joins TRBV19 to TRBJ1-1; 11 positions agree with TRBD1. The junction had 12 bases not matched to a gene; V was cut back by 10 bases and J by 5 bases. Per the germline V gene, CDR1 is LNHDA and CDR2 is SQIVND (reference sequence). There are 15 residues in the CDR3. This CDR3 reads CATQDRGRGGTEAFF. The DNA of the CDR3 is TGTGCCACGCAGGACAGGGGGCGCGGGGGGACTGAAGCTTTCTTT.

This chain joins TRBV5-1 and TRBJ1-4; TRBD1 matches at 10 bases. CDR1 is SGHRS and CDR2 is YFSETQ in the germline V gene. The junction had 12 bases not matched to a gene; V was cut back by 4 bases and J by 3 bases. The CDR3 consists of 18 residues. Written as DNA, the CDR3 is TGCGCCAGCAGCCCGGGACAGGGGTCTTGGTTGGCTAATGAAAAACTGTTTTTT. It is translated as CASSPGQGSWLANEKLFF.

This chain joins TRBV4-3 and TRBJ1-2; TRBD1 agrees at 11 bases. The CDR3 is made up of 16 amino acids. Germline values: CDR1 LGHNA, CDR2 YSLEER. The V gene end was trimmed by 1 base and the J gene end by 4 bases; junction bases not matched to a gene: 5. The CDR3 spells CASSQGGTGGFYGYTF. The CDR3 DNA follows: TGCGCCAGCAGCCAAGGCGGGACAGGGGGTTTCTATGGCTACACCTTC.

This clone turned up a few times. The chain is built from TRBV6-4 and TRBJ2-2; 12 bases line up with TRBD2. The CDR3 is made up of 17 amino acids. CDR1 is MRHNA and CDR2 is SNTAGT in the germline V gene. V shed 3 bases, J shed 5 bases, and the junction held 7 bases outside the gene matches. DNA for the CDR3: TGTGCCAGCAGTGAGACTAGCGGGAGCCCCGGTACCGGGGAGCTGTTTTTT. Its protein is CASSETSGSPGTGELFF.

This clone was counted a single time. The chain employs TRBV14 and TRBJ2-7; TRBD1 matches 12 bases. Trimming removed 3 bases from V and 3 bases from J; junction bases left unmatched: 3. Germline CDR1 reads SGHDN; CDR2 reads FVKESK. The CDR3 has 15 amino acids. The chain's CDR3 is CASSQGQGAGYEQYF. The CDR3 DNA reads TGTGCCAGCAGCCAGGGACAGGGGGCTGGCTACGAGCAGTACTTC.

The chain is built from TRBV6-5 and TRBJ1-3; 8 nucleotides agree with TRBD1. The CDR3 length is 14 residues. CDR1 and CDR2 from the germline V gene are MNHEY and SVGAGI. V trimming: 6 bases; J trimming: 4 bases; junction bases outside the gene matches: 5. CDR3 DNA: TGTGCCAGCAGACAGGGGGGCTCGGGAAACACCATATATTTT. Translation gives CASRQGGSGNTIYF.

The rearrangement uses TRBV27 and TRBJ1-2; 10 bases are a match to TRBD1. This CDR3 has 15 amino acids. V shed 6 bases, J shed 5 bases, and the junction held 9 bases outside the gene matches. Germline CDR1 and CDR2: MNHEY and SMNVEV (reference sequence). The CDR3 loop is CASSSGTGEFYGYTF. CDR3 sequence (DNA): TGTGCCAGCAGCTCCGGGACAGGGGAATTTTATGGCTACACCTTC.

This CDR3 is CASSVAGGGYYGYTF. The CDR3 coding sequence is TGTGCCAGCAGCGTAGCCGGGGGAGGATACTATGGCTACACCTTC. The chain carries TRBV9 and TRBJ1-2; a weak D match, TRBD1 (5 bases). CDR3 length: 15 amino acids. Germline CDR1 SGDLS, CDR2 YYNGEE. V dropped 0 bases and J dropped 3 bases, with 12 bases sitting between them. The variable domain in full, completed from reference TRBV9 and TRBJ1-2, reads DSGVTQTPKHLITATGQRVTLRCSPRSGDLSVYWYQQSLDQGLQFLIQYYNGEERAKGNILERFSAQQFPDLHSELNLSSLELGDSALYFCASSVAGGGYYGYTFGSGTRLTVV.

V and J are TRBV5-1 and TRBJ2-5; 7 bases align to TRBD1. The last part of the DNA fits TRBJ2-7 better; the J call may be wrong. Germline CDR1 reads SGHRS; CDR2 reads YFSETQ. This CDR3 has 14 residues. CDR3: CASSPGQLTYEQYF. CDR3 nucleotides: TGCGCCAGCAGCCCGGGACAGTTAACCTACGAGCAGTACTTC.

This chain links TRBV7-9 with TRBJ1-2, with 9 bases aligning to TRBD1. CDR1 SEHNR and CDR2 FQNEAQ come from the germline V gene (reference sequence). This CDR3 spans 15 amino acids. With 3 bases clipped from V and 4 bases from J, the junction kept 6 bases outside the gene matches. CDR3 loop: CASSFSGTGLYGYTF. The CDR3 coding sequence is TGTGCCAGCAGCTTTTCCGGGACAGGGCTCTATGGCTACACCTTC.

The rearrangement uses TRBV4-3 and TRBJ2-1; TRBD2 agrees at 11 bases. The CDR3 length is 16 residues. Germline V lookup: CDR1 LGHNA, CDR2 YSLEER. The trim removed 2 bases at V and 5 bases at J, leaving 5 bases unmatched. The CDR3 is CASSQMGLAAHNEQFF. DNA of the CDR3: TGCGCCAGCAGCCAAATGGGACTAGCGGCCCACAATGAGCAGTTCTTC.

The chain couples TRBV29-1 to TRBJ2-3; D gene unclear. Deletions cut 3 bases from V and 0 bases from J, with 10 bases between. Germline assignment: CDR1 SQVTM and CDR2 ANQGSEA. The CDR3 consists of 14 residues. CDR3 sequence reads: CSVDRLQSTDTQYF. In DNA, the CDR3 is TGCAGCGTTGATCGTCTACAGAGCACAGATACGCAGTATTTT.

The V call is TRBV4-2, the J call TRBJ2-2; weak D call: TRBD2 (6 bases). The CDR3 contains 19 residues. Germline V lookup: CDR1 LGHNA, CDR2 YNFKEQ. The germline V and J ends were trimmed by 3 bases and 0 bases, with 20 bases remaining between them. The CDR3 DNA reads TGTGCCAGCAGCCAGCAAGTAGGTAGCGGTCTCGCGAACACCGGGGAGCTGTTTTTT. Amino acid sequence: CASSQQVGSGLANTGELFF.

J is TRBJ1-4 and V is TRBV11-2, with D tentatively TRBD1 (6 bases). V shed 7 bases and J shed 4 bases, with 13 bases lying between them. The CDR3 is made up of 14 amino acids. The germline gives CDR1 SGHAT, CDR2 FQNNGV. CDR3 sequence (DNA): TGTGCCAGCACCCAAGGGACATTTAATGAAAAACTGTTTTTT. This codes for CASTQGTFNEKLFF.

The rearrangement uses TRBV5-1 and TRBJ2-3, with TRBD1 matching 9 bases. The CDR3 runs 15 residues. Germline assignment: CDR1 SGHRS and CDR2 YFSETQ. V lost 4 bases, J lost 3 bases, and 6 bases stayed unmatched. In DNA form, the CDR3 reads TGCGCCAGCAGCCCGGGACAGGGAAAGACAGATACGCAGTATTTT. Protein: CASSPGQGKTDTQYF.

The CDR3 DNA sequence: TGTGCCAGCCGGAGGGAACGGAACACTGAAGCTTTCTTT. Protein: CASRRERNTEAFF. This chain uses TRBV27 with TRBJ1-1, with unresolved D. Germline V gives CDR1 MNHEY, CDR2 SMNVEV (reference sequence). The CDR3 is made up of 13 amino acids. V dropped 8 bases and J dropped 1 base, with 11 bases sitting between them.

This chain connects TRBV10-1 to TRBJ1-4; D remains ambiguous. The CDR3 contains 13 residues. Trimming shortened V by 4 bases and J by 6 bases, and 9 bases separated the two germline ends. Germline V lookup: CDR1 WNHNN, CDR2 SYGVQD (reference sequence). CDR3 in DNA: TGCGCCAGCAGTGCCAGTATGGATGAAAAACTGTTTTTT. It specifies CASSASMDEKLFF.

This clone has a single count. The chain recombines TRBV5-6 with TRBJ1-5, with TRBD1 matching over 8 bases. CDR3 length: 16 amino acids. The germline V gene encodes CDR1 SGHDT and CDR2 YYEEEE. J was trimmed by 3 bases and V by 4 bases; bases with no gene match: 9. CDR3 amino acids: CASSAGQGSYNQPQHF. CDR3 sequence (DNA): TGTGCCAGCAGCGCAGGACAGGGATCGTACAATCAGCCCCAGCATTTT.

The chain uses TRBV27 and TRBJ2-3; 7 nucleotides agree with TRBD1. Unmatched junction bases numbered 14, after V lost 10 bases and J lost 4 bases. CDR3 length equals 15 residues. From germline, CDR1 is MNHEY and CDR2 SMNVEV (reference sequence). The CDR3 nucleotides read TGTGCCACCTCAAGACGACAGGGAATAGCAGATACGCAGTATTTT. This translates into CATSRRQGIADTQYF.